Below are 6 T cell receptor beta chains sequenced from a single sample in a study of lymphopenia after photon versus proton radiotherapy. TCRdb's copy holds only in-frame clones and misses some; the assay was immunoSEQ multiplex PCR. The sample carries 25,000 to 30,000 clones, roughly 89% recorded once. The specimen comprised peripheral blood, sampled from a patient treated with proton-based radiotherapy. The source of these receptors is an older woman with cholangiocarcinoma. Some clones in this sample may be carry-over from other donors' samples.

The rearrangement joins TRBV20-1 to TRBJ1-1; D gene ambiguous. This CDR3 is built from 11 residues. Germline V CDR1 and CDR2: DFQATT, SNEGSKA (reference sequence). The V and J ends lost 2 bases and 4 bases respectively, with 5 bases between them. CDR3 residues: CSARMGTEAFF. In nucleotides, the CDR3 is TGCAGTGCTAGAATGGGCACTGAAGCTTTCTTT.

This CDR3 is CAISDPGQGDEQYF. The DNA of the CDR3 is TGTGCCATCAGTGACCCCGGACAGGGTGACGAGCAGTACTTC. The chain joins TRBV10-3 to TRBJ2-7; the match to TRBD1 covers 8 bases. With V trimmed by 3 bases and J by 5 bases, 6 bases remained unmatched. The CDR3 contains 14 residues. Per germline, CDR1 ENHRY and CDR2 SYGVKD.

The chain employs TRBV5-1 and TRBJ2-5; 13 nucleotides line up with TRBD2. CDR3 length: 15 residues. After removal of 6 bases from V and 5 bases from J, the junction contained 7 bases not matched to a gene. CDR1 is SGHRS and CDR2 is YFSETQ in the germline V gene. The CDR3 sequence: CASTTLAGGLETQYF. CDR3 sequence (DNA): TGCGCCAGCACTACACTAGCGGGGGGGCTGGAGACCCAGTACTTC.

The chain joins TRBV6-1 to TRBJ1-5; D not certain. The CDR3 is 15 amino acids. Germline CDR1 MNHNS, CDR2 SASEGT. Trimming took 6 bases from V and 2 from J, leaving 14 bases between them. CDR3 sequence (DNA): TGTGCCAGCAGAAACCCAGGAGCGCGCAATCAGCCCCAGCATTTT. Its translation: CASRNPGARNQPQHF.

This clone showed up just once. V is TRBV4-1 and J is TRBJ1-1; maybe TRBD1 (5 bases). The CDR3 consists of 13 residues. Germline CDR1 MGHRA, CDR2 YSYEKL. The V end was cut by 5 bases, the J end by 3 bases, with 10 bases between. The CDR3 reads CASSYQGDTEAFF. Here the CDR3 DNA reads TGCGCCAGCAGCTACCAGGGAGACACTGAAGCTTTCTTT.

The gene calls are TRBV6-5 and TRBJ1-3; D gene ambiguous. The germline V gene encodes CDR1 MNHEY and CDR2 SVGAGI. V shed 0 bases and J shed 4 bases, with 10 bases lying between them. The CDR3 contains 15 residues. DNA of the CDR3: TGTGCCAGCAGTTACTCTTTCGCAGAGGGAAACACCATATATTTT. This encodes CASSYSFAEGNTIYF.